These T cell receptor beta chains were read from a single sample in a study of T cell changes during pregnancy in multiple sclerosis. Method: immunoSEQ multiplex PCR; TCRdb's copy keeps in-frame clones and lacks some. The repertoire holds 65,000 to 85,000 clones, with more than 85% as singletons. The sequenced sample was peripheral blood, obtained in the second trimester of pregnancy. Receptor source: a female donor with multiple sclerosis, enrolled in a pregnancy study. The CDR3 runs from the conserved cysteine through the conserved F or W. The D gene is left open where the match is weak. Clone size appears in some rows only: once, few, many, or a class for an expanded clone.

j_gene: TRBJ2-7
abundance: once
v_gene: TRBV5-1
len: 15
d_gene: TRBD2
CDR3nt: TGCGCCAGCAGGCCCCTAGCGGGGGGCCTCTACGAGCAGTACTTC
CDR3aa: CASRPLAGGLYEQYF

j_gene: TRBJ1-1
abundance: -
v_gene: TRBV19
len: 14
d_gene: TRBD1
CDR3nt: TGTGCCACCGCCCAACAGGGGTGGGACACTGAAGCTTTCTTT
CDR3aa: CATAQQGWDTEAFF

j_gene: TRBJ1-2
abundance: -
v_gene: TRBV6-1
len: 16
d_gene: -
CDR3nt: TGTGCCAGCAGTGAGGGACCGGAGGGGATTTACTATGGCTACACCTTC
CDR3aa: CASSEGPEGIYYGYTF

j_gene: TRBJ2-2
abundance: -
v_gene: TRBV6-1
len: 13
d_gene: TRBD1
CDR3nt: TGTGCCTTGGGACAGGGGGGTGTCGGGGAGCTGTTTTTT
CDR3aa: CALGQGGVGELFF

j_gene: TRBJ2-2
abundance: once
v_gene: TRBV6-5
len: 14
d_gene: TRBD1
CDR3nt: TGTGCCAGCGCCGGGACAGGGTACCACGGGGAGCTGTTTTTT
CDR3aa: CASAGTGYHGELFF

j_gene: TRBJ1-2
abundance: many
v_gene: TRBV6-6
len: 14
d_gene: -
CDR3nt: TGTGCCAGCGGCAACAGGTCGATGGGCTATGGCTACACCTTC
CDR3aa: CASGNRSMGYGYTF

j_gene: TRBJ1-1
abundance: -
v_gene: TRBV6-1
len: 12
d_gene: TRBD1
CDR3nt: TGTGCCAGCAGTGAAAGGCGGGACAGGGCTTTCTTT
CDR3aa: CASSERRDRAFF

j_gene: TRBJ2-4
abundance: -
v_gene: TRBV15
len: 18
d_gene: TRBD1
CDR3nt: TGTGCCACCAGCAGAGAGCTGGGACAGGGGGTCAGTGGGCACATTCAGTACTTC
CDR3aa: CATSRELGQGVSGHIQYF

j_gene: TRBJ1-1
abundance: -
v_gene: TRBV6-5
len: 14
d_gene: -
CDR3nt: TGTGCCAGCAGTTACTTTAACACATACACTGAAGCTTTCTTT
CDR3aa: CASSYFNTYTEAFF

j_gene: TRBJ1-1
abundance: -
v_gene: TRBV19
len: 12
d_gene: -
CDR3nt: TGTGCCAGTAGTGTGGGGACACCTGAAGCTTTCTTT
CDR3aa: CASSVGTPEAFF

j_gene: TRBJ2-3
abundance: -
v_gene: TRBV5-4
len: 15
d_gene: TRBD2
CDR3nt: TGTGCCAGCAGCTTCGCCGGGACTAGATCAGATACGCAGTATTTT
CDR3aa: CASSFAGTRSDTQYF